This TCR beta chain was sequenced in a study of T cell responses to AZD1222 COVID-19 vaccine. The wider study: Analyses pooled second doses at about 4 or about 12 weeks.

Findings of the study overall: Repertoires were obtained only post-peak T cell response.

Using immunoSEQ multiplex PCR, the repertoire was profiled, and TCRdb retains in-frame clones only, with some absent. This table has roughly 130,000 clones, 80% to 90% appearing once. Germline assignment: CDR1 SGDLS and CDR2 YYNGEE. This CDR3 is built from 14 residues. Trimming took off 2 bases at V and 8 bases at J, with 16 bases between the two ends. Regarding this clone: The antigen remains unidentified.

The rearrangement uses TRBV9 and TRBJ1-2; perhaps TRBD1 as D (5 bases). The origin of this receptor is an adult in good health. Sequenced here: peripheral blood, sampled on day 0 of AZD1222 vaccination. Written as DNA, the CDR3 is TGTGCCAGCAGCGTCGAACGGGGGGAAGTAGGCTACACCTTC. This encodes CASSVERGEVGYTF. The entire variable domain, with the rest obtained from reference TRBV9 and TRBJ1-2, is as follows: DSGVTQTPKHLITATGQRVTLRCSPRSGDLSVYWYQQSLDQGLQFLIQYYNGEERAKGNILERFSAQQFPDLHSELNLSSLELGDSALYFCASSVERGEVGYTFGSGTRLTVV.